The 14 T cell receptor beta chains presented below share a single source sample, sequenced in a study of CD8+ T cells in alopecia areata. Extracted RNA was reverse transcribed, and the resulting cDNA served as sequencing template. Assay: immunoSEQ multiplex PCR; the TCRdb copy retains only in-frame clones and omits some. This table holds about 190,000 clones, 60% found once. The treatment is: oral pan-JAK inhibitor, 5-10 mg twice daily. The sample consisted of CD4+ T cells sorted from blood, taken at week 4, from a patient treated with tofacitinib. Receptors originate from a human donor with alopecia areata.

The genes are TRBV28 and TRBJ1-5; D unclear. Trimming cost V 5 bases and J 6 bases, with 20 bases left between them. From germline, CDR1 is MDHEN and CDR2 SYDVKM. This CDR3 contains 16 residues. The CDR3 bases are TGTGCCAGCAGTCTCGGACGGGGTCGCAGCGGTCAGCCCCAGCATTTT. It encodes CASSLGRGRSGQPQHF.

The chain couples TRBV11-2 to TRBJ1-5; possible D gene TRBD1, 6 bases. There are 16 residues in the CDR3. Germline V CDR1 and CDR2: SGHAT, FQNNGV. The germline V and J ends were trimmed by 0 bases and 5 bases, with 14 bases remaining between them. The CDR3: CASSLDKGTRHQPQHF. CDR3 bases: TGTGCCAGCAGCTTAGATAAGGGGACAAGGCATCAGCCCCAGCATTTT.

The chain employs TRBV29-1 and TRBJ2-4, with TRBD1 matching over 10 bases. The J segment lost 8 bases and the V segment lost 4 bases, leaving 2 bases of the junction unmatched. This CDR3 has 12 amino acids. From germline, CDR1 is SQVTM and CDR2 ANQGSEA. The CDR3 DNA reads TGCAGCGTTGGGGACAGGGGATACATTCAGTACTTC. Its translation is CSVGDRGYIQYF.

J is TRBJ2-5 and V is TRBV30; 7 nucleotides align to TRBD1. The V segment lost 1 base and the J segment 5 bases; nucleotides outside the gene matches: 10. This CDR3 has 15 amino acids. The germline CDR1 and CDR2 sequences are GTSNPN and SVGIG (reference sequence). This chain's CDR3 is CAWSADRVVQETQYF. CDR3 bases: TGTGCCTGGAGTGCCGACAGGGTTGTTCAGGAGACCCAGTACTTC.

The V gene is TRBV10-3, the J gene TRBJ1-5; D call uncertain. The CDR3 has 12 residues. CDR1 ENHRY and CDR2 SYGVKD come from the germline V gene. The V and J ends lost 3 bases and 4 bases respectively, with 4 bases between them. CDR3: CAISDYNQPQHF. CDR3 in DNA: TGTGCCATCAGTGATTATAATCAGCCCCAGCATTTT.

In DNA, the CDR3 is TGTGCCTGGAACCTAGCGGGAGTCGGGGAGCAGTTCTTC. Amino acids: CAWNLAGVGEQFF. The chain uses TRBV30 and TRBJ2-1; TRBD2 aligns across 10 bases. Germline CDR1 and CDR2: GTSNPN and SVGIG (reference sequence). The J segment lost 10 bases and the V segment lost 4 bases, leaving 7 bases of the junction unmatched. This CDR3 comprises 13 residues.

V and J are TRBV7-2 and TRBJ2-5; D unresolved. The germline V and J ends were trimmed by 5 bases and 7 bases, with 8 bases remaining between them. CDR3 size: 11 residues. CDR1 is SGHTA, CDR2 FQGNSA, per germline. The CDR3 loop is CASSPSSTQYF. CDR3 bases: TGTGCCAGCAGCCCCAGCTCGACCCAGTACTTC.

This chain links TRBV29-1 with TRBJ2-3; 8 bases agree with TRBD2. The length of the CDR3 is 13 residues. Germline V gene lookup returns CDR1 SQVTM and CDR2 ANQGSEA. The CDR3 spells CPRPGRATDTQYF. The CDR3 nucleotides are TGCCCCCGACCCGGGAGGGCCACAGATACGCAGTATTTT.

This clone appeared a few times. J is TRBJ2-1 and V is TRBV30; 9 bases line up with TRBD2. The CDR3 is 14 amino acids. CDR1 and CDR2 (germline): GTSNPN, SVGIG (reference sequence). After removal of 0 bases from V and 10 bases from J, the junction contained 7 bases not matched to a gene. The CDR3: CAWSVKAGGGEQFF. CDR3 in DNA: TGTGCCTGGAGTGTTAAAGCGGGAGGTGGAGAGCAGTTCTTC.

The chain has TRBV5-1 and TRBJ2-7; 8 bases fit TRBD1. V trimming: 4 bases; J trimming: 2 bases; junction bases outside the gene matches: 8. CDR3 length: 15 residues. Germline V gene lookup returns CDR1 SGHRS and CDR2 YFSETQ. CDR3 DNA sequence: TGCGCCAGCAGCCCCTGGACAGGGAGTCCCTACGAGCAGTACTTC. Amino acid sequence: CASSPWTGSPYEQYF.

The CDR3 sequence: CASSASGINTGELFF. Written as DNA, the CDR3 is TGTGCCAGCAGTGCTAGCGGGATCAACACCGGGGAGCTGTTTTTT. This chain links TRBV2 with TRBJ2-2, with 9 bases matching TRBD2. The CDR3 totals 15 residues. V gave up 4 bases and J gave up 2 bases; unmatched junction bases: 2. Germline V gene sequence: CDR1 SNHLY, CDR2 FYNNEI. The entire variable domain, with the rest obtained from reference TRBV2 and TRBJ2-2, is as follows: EPEVTQTPSHQVTQMGQEVILRCVPISNHLYFYWYRQILGQKVEFLVSFYNNEISEKSEIFDDQFSVERPDGSNFTLKIRSTKLEDSAMYFCASSASGINTGELFFGEGSRLTVL.

V is TRBV23-1 and J is TRBJ2-1; 9 bases align to TRBD2. TRBV23-1 is noted as an ORF with a role that remains uncertain. V lost 3 bases and J lost 0; bases outside the gene matches: 0. The CDR3 length is 15 residues. CDR3 in DNA: TGCGCCAGCAGTCAGACTAGCGGCTCCTACAATGAGCAGTTCTTC. Translated, it gives CASSQTSGSYNEQFF.

The chain carries TRBV19 and TRBJ1-2; TRBD1 matches at 7 bases. V was clipped by 5 bases and J by 0 bases; unmatched bases: 9. The germline V gene has CDR1 LNHDA and CDR2 SQIVND (reference sequence). The CDR3 totals 16 residues. As DNA, the CDR3 is TGTGCCAGTAGTCCGCGGACAGGCGCCGCTAACTATGGCTACACCTTC. It yields the protein CASSPRTGAANYGYTF.

The V call is TRBV4-1, the J call TRBJ2-7; 7 bases agree with TRBD1. Germline trimming cut 3 bases from V and 2 bases from J; bases unmatched to any gene: 1. This CDR3 is built from 13 residues. CDR1 and CDR2 (germline): MGHRA, YSYEKL. Here the CDR3 reads CASSHDRAYEQYF. CDR3 nucleotide sequence: TGCGCCAGCAGCCATGACAGGGCCTACGAGCAGTACTTC.